A selection of T cell receptor beta chains follows, all from one sample in a study of CD8+ T cells in alopecia areata. The data were produced by immunoSEQ multiplex PCR, yet TCRdb's version contains in-frame clones alone and is incomplete. The sample has some 210,000 clones; around three fifths are singletons. The sample here was CD4+ T cells sorted from blood, taken at week 0. Receptor source: a human donor with alopecia areata. The CDR3 runs from the conserved cysteine through the conserved F or W. Each record gives: CDR3 DNA, CDR3 protein, clone size, J gene, V gene, D gene. D genes are given only for firm matches. Clone size is given for some rows only: seen once, a few or many times, or a class if the clone is expanded.

TGTGCCAGCAGCTTAAGCTCCTACGAGCAGTACTTC CASSLSSYEQYF - TRBJ2-7 TRBV7-9 -
TGTGCCAGCAGCATCCAGACAGGGCGCTCCTACAATGAGCAGTTCTTC CASSIQTGRSYNEQFF - TRBJ2-1 TRBV9 TRBD1
TGTGCCAGCAGCTTTCACGGGGGGCGGTCCTACGAGCAGTACTTC CASSFHGGRSYEQYF few TRBJ2-7 TRBV7-9 -
TGTGCCTGGAGTCCCGGACAGGGACCGTGGAAACTGTTTTTT CAWSPGQGPWKLFF - TRBJ1-4 TRBV30 TRBD1
TGTGCCTGGAGCGGGACAGACTATGGCTACACCTTC CAWSGTDYGYTF - TRBJ1-2 TRBV30 TRBD1
TGTGCCAGCAGCCTATCCGGGACAGGATCGGCCGGGGAGCTGTTTTTT CASSLSGTGSAGELFF many TRBJ2-2 TRBV7-2 TRBD1
TGTGCCAGCACTCGTATGGGGCGCAACTATGGCTACACCTTC CASTRMGRNYGYTF - TRBJ1-2 TRBV6-5 -
TGTGCCAGCAGTTTCCGGGAGACCCAGTACTTC CASSFRETQYF - TRBJ2-5 TRBV27 -
TGTGCCAGCAGTGAGGGGGCGGGAGGCAATGAGCAGTTCTTC CASSEGAGGNEQFF - TRBJ2-1 TRBV6-1 TRBD2
TGTGCCTGGAGAATGATTCCCGGAAACACCATATATTTT CAWRMIPGNTIYF - TRBJ1-3 TRBV30 -
TGCAGCGGTTTGGGGCTGGTGGGAAACACTGAAGCTTTCTTT CSGLGLVGNTEAFF - TRBJ1-1 TRBV29-1 -
TGTGCCTGGTCCGTTGGGACAGCTTACTATGGCTACACCTTC CAWSVGTAYYGYTF - TRBJ1-2 TRBV30 TRBD1
TGTGCCAGTAGCCTCCGGACGGAGGTCGCTGAAGCTTTCTTT CASSLRTEVAEAFF - TRBJ1-1 TRBV19 -
TGCGCCAGCAGCAGAAGAGATCCTAGCGGAAGCACAGATACGCAGTATTTT CASSRRDPSGSTDTQYF few TRBJ2-3 TRBV5-1 TRBD2
TGTGCCAGCAGCCCCGGGTTGGCGGCGAGGGGCAATGAGCAGTTCTTC CASSPGLAARGNEQFF - TRBJ2-1 TRBV7-8 -
TGTGCCAGCAGTTACTCGAGACCCGAGGGTGAAAAACTGTTTTTT CASSYSRPEGEKLFF - TRBJ1-4 TRBV6-5 -
TGTGCCAGCAGCGTAGGTGGACGGCACGATCAGTACTTC CASSVGGRHDQYF - TRBJ2-4 TRBV9 -
TGTGCCAGCAGCTTAGACACGGGAGTGGGGGAGCTGTTTTTT CASSLDTGVGELFF - TRBJ2-2 TRBV7-6 -
TGTGCCAGCAGTGGACAGGGCTCGGTAAAACTGTTTTTT CASSGQGSVKLFF - TRBJ1-4 TRBV25-1 TRBD1
TGCAGTGCTGCAGGGGATTATACGCAGTATTTT CSAAGDYTQYF few TRBJ2-3 TRBV20-1 -
TGTGCCTGGGCCTCGACAGACTTCTATGGCTACACCTTC CAWASTDFYGYTF - TRBJ1-2 TRBV30 -
TGCGCCAGCAGCTTGCGGACAGGGGCTAGTAATCATGAGCAGTTCTTC CASSLRTGASNHEQFF once TRBJ2-1 TRBV5-1 TRBD1
TGTGCCAGCAGCTTACGGGACCACACAGATACGCAGTATTTT CASSLRDHTDTQYF - TRBJ2-3 TRBV7-8 -
TGTGCCAGCAGCTTACGCTGGACCACAGATACGCAGTATTTT CASSLRWTTDTQYF few TRBJ2-3 TRBV7-2 -
TGTGCCAGCACCCCCGGGGGGCAAGGTGAAGCTTTCTTT CASTPGGQGEAFF - TRBJ1-1 TRBV28 -
TGTGCCAGCAGCCTCAACTCTGGAAACACCATATATTTT CASSLNSGNTIYF - TRBJ1-3 TRBV14 -
TGTGCCAGCAGTGGCCCGGGACGGTACAACTATGGCTACACCTTC CASSGPGRYNYGYTF once TRBJ1-2 TRBV2 -
TGTGCCAGCAGCATAGGACAGCAAATCTATGGCTACACCTTC CASSIGQQIYGYTF - TRBJ1-2 TRBV11-1 -
TGTGCCAGCAGCTTAGGGGGGTTCTCTCAGCCCCAGCATTTT CASSLGGFSQPQHF many TRBJ1-5 TRBV7-2 -
TGTGCCAGCAGCCCTGTGGGGGACTACACCTACGAGCAGTACTTC CASSPVGDYTYEQYF - TRBJ2-7 TRBV7-2 TRBD2
TGTGCCAGCAGCTCAGGACAGTCCTACAATGAGCAGTTCTTC CASSSGQSYNEQFF - TRBJ2-1 TRBV7-3 -
TGTGCCACCCAGGAGGGATGGAACACTAACTATGGCTACACCTTC CATQEGWNTNYGYTF - TRBJ1-2 TRBV19 -
TGTGCCAGCAGAACCCGGTCTCTGAACACTGAAGCTTTCTTT CASRTRSLNTEAFF - TRBJ1-1 TRBV21-1 -
TGCGCCAGCAGCGACGGACAGGAACCCATTCAGTACTTC CASSDGQEPIQYF - TRBJ2-4 TRBV10-1 TRBD1
TGCAGTGCTGCGGAACGGGAGCAGTACTTC CSAAEREQYF - TRBJ2-7 TRBV20-1 -
TGTGCCAGCAGGGCCGGGACTAGCGGGAGGGCCCACAATGAGCAGTTCTTC CASRAGTSGRAHNEQFF - TRBJ2-1 TRBV2 TRBD2
TGCGCCAGCAGCTGGACGAAGGGACTAGAGATCTCCTACGAGCAGTACTTC CASSWTKGLEISYEQYF - TRBJ2-7 TRBV5-1 TRBD2
TGTGCCTGGAGTGTAGGCAGGGACCAGCCCCAGCATTTT CAWSVGRDQPQHF - TRBJ1-5 TRBV30 -
TGTGCCAGCAGTCCATGGGGGTCTGGGGCCAACGTCCTGACTTTC CASSPWGSGANVLTF - TRBJ2-6 TRBV27 -
TGCAGCGTTGAGCAGGGTGTCTATGGCTACACCTTC CSVEQGVYGYTF once TRBJ1-2 TRBV29-1 -
TGTGCCAGCAGCTCAGGACTCGATCAGCCCCAGCATTTT CASSSGLDQPQHF - TRBJ1-5 TRBV6-5 -
TGTGCCAGCAGCCCCTACGATGGACAGGTTAACGAGCAGTACTTC CASSPYDGQVNEQYF - TRBJ2-7 TRBV9 TRBD1
TGTGCCAGCAGCTTAGCGCCTCGAGGAAGAACCTACGAGCAGTACTTC CASSLAPRGRTYEQYF few TRBJ2-7 TRBV7-9 -
TGTGCCAGCAGCCCCCGAGTGTGGCGGGGGTCCTACAATGAGCAGTTCTTC CASSPRVWRGSYNEQFF - TRBJ2-1 TRBV9 TRBD2
TGTGCCAGCAGTCCCTGGACAGATAACTATGGCTACACCTTC CASSPWTDNYGYTF - TRBJ1-2 TRBV27 -
TGTGCCAGCAGCCCCGGGACAGGGGCTAACTATGGCTACACCTTC CASSPGTGANYGYTF - TRBJ1-2 TRBV5-4 TRBD1
TGTGCCTGGACAAGACAGGGGCCCTACGAGCAGTACTTC CAWTRQGPYEQYF - TRBJ2-7 TRBV30 TRBD1
TGTGCCAGCAGTCCCAGGGGGCTTTTAAATCAGCCCCAGCATTTT CASSPRGLLNQPQHF - TRBJ1-5 TRBV27 TRBD1
TGCGCCAGCAGAATCGGGACCTTGGACAATCAGCCCCAGCATTTT CASRIGTLDNQPQHF - TRBJ1-5 TRBV5-1 -
TGTGCCAGCAGCCAGGATTATCAGCCCCAGCATTTT CASSQDYQPQHF few TRBJ1-5 TRBV7-9 -
TGCGCCAGCAGTGCTAGGACGGAGCTCTACGAGCAGTACTTC CASSARTELYEQYF many TRBJ2-7 TRBV10-1 -
TGCGCCAGCAGCTTAGGGTCAGGTCCAGATACGCAGTATTTT CASSLGSGPDTQYF - TRBJ2-3 TRBV5-1 -
TGTGCCTGGAGTGTCGCCCACCCGATGTCTGGAAACACCATATATTTT CAWSVAHPMSGNTIYF - TRBJ1-3 TRBV30 -
TGCAGCGCCCCTTCGACAGGGGGAATCACTGAAGCTTTCTTT CSAPSTGGITEAFF - TRBJ1-1 TRBV29-1 TRBD1
TGCGCCAGCAGCTTGCCAGGGAGGCCCTATGGCTACACCTTC CASSLPGRPYGYTF - TRBJ1-2 TRBV5-1 -